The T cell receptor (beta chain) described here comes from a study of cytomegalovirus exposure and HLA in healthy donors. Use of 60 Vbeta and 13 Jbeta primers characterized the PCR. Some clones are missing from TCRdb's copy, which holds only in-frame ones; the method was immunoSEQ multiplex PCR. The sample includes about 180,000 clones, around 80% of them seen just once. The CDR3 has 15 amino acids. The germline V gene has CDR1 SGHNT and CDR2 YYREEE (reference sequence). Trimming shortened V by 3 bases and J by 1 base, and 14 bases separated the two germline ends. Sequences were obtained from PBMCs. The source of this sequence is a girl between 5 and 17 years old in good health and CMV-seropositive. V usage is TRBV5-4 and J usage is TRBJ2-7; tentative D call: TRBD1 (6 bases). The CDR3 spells CASSSAGGASYEQYF. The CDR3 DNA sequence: TGTGCCAGCAGCTCCGCTGGGGGCGCTTCCTACGAGCAGTACTTC.